This TCR beta chain originates from a study of graft-versus-host responses after intestinal transplantation. Study in general: Anti-thymocyte globulin served as induction for all recipients, who then took tacrolimus and steroids for approximately 3 years. Study-level points and caveats: Analysis identified GvH clones in recipient marrow, with some appearing first in ileum or blood.

To note about this clone: What it binds is unknown.

V was clipped by 6 bases and J by 6 bases, with 14 bases between them. Germline loops: CDR1 SEHNR, CDR2 FQNEAQ (reference sequence). The CDR3 has 13 residues. Using immunoSEQ multiplex PCR, the repertoire was profiled, and TCRdb retains in-frame clones only, with some absent. There are tens of thousands of clones in the sample; 80% to 95% occur only once, and about 0.3% lies in the top ten. The source of this sequence is a human donor who received an intestinal transplant. This rearrangement joins TRBV7-9 to TRBJ1-1; D is perhaps TRBD1 (6 bases). The input for sequencing was unstimulated CD4+ T cells sorted from spleen or lymph node cells, taken before intestinal transplant. This CDR3 reads CASSLAGASEAFF. The DNA for the CDR3 is TGTGCCAGCAGTCTGGCGGGGGCATCTGAAGCTTTCTTT.